This T cell receptor beta chain was identified in a study of monozygotic twins with inflammatory bowel disease. Study-level results: IBD-affected twins scored below their healthy co-twins in TCRbeta diversity (inverse Simpson). Since immunosuppressive treatments differed, patient repertoires may have gained added variability.

The quantity of total RNA per TCR library was around 3.5 ug. One entry per CDR3 protein, without DNA, is what TCRdb gives after re-calling the 5' RACE reads. Its listing shows 150,000 or so distinct CDR3 sequences. From germline, CDR1 is MNHEY and CDR2 SVGEGT. There are 19 residues in the CDR3. Notes on this clonotype: Its antigen remains unknown.

The chain employs TRBV6-2 or TRBV6-3 and TRBJ2-1; there is no DNA to check the TCRdb D call of TRBD2. The sequence came from a human donor with ulcerative colitis or Crohn's disease, or a healthy co-twin of an affected twin (not recorded which). Sequenced: blood. The CDR3 sequence is CASRPLRLAGGPRGGEQFF.